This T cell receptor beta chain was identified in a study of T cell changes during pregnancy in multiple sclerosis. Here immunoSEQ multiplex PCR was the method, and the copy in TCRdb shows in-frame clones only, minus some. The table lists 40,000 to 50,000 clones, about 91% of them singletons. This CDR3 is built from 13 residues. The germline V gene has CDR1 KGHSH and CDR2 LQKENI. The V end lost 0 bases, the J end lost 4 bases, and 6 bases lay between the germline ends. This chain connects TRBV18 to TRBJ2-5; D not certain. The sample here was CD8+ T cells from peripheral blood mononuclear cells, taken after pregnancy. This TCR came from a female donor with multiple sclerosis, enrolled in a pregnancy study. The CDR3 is CASSPPGAETQYF. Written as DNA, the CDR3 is TGTGCCAGCTCACCACCGGGCGCAGAGACCCAGTACTTC.